This T cell receptor (beta chain) was obtained from a study of glioma-infiltrating T cells after dendritic cell vaccination. About the research overall: Autologous tumor lysate-pulsed dendritic cell vaccination was given between the early 2000s and the early 2010s. The vaccine used monocyte-derived dendritic cells pulsed overnight with autologous tumor lysate. Three intradermal dendritic cell vaccine injections were given every two weeks.

The CDR3 sequence is 14 residues long. V dropped 5 bases and J dropped 4; count of bases not matched to a gene: 5. The V gene's germline CDR1 is MNHEY and CDR2 SMNVEV (reference sequence). Sequencing used immunoSEQ multiplex PCR; TCRdb keeps in-frame clones, though not all of them. The sample has over 90,000 clones; around 85% are singletons. A single count supports this clone. This sequence was found in a human donor with glioblastoma. The specimen was blood, collected before dendritic cell vaccination. V is TRBV27 and J is TRBJ2-7, with TRBD1 matching over 10 bases. CDR3 DNA sequence: TGTGCCAGCAGTCCAGGGACAGGGGAGTACGAGCAGTACTTC. This gives the protein CASSPGTGEYEQYF.